These 25 T cell receptor beta chains were all obtained from the same sample, sequenced in a study of blood T cell repertoires in COVID-19. TCRdb's table, derived via immunoSEQ multiplex PCR, lists solely in-frame clones and lacks some. This table has some 210,000 clones, 75% to 90% appearing once. Source material: PBMCs or T cells enriched from blood (not recorded which). These receptors all come from a man in his forties who had recovered from COVID-19.

V is TRBV19 and J is TRBJ2-7, with 11 nucleotides matching TRBD2. V dropped 6 bases and J dropped 5; count of bases not matched to a gene: 9. The CDR3 spans 15 residues. Germline V gene lookup returns CDR1 LNHDA and CDR2 SQIVND (reference sequence). The CDR3 protein is CASSHPSGGNDEQYF. DNA of the CDR3: TGTGCCAGTAGCCACCCTAGCGGGGGGAATGACGAGCAGTACTTC.

The chain couples TRBV13 to TRBJ1-1; D may be TRBD1 (5 bases). The CDR3 is 14 residues long. V was trimmed by 0 bases and J by 3 bases, leaving 8 bases between them. The germline V gene has CDR1 PRHDT and CDR2 FYEKMQ (reference sequence). The CDR3 nucleotides are TGTGCCAGCAGCTTAGGTCGGGGGGACACTGAAGCTTTCTTT. Amino acids: CASSLGRGDTEAFF. Drawing the rest from reference TRBV13 and TRBJ1-1, the complete variable domain is AAGVIQSPRHLIKEKRETATLKCYPIPRHDTVYWYQQGPGQDPQFLISFYEKMQSDKGSIPDRFSAQQFSDYHSELNMSSLELGDSALYFCASSLGRGDTEAFFGQGTRLTVV.

The V gene is TRBV30, the J gene TRBJ2-1, with 7 bases lining up with TRBD2. With V trimmed by 0 bases and J by 2 bases, 4 bases remained unmatched. The germline V gene has CDR1 GTSNPN and CDR2 SVGIG (reference sequence). The CDR3 loop spans 15 amino acids. CDR3 sequence: CAWSVERDAYNEQFF. The CDR3 DNA sequence: TGTGCCTGGAGTGTCGAGCGGGATGCCTACAATGAGCAGTTCTTC.

This rearrangement joins TRBV5-1 to TRBJ1-1; D perhaps matches TRBD1 (6 bases). The germline gives CDR1 SGHRS, CDR2 YFSETQ. The CDR3 loop spans 14 amino acids. Between the trimmed V and J ends, which lost 2 bases and 4 bases, there was a span of 12 bases. The CDR3, as DNA: TGCGCCAGCAGCTTAGGGGGTAAAAGCACTGAAGCTTTCTTT. The encoded protein is CASSLGGKSTEAFF.

The chain is built from TRBV5-5 and TRBJ1-2; 7 nucleotides line up with TRBD1. V lost 4 bases and J lost 4; bases outside the gene matches: 10. Germline CDR1 reads SGHKS; CDR2 reads YYEKEE (reference sequence). This CDR3 comprises 15 residues. Here the CDR3 reads CASSPLGTEIYGYTF. The CDR3 nucleotides read TGTGCCAGCAGCCCTTTAGGGACAGAGATCTATGGCTACACCTTC.

This clone is a singleton in its sample. The chain couples TRBV6-5 to TRBJ1-2, with 7 bases matching TRBD1. The ends lost 6 bases at V and 7 bases at J; junction bases unmatched: 5. The CDR3 is made up of 12 amino acids. Per the germline V gene, CDR1 is MNHEY and CDR2 is SVGAGI. DNA of the CDR3: TGTGCCAGCAGGACAGGGTTAGGTGGCTACACCTTC. Protein product: CASRTGLGGYTF.

V usage is TRBV20-1 and J usage is TRBJ2-1; D uncertain. The V gene's germline CDR1 is DFQATT and CDR2 SNEGSKA (reference sequence). There are 11 residues in the CDR3. V lost 2 bases and J lost 6, with 5 bases in between. The CDR3 DNA reads as TGCAGTGCTAGACGGTCCAATGAGCAGTTCTTC. It encodes CSARRSNEQFF.

With respect to this clone: Within the sample, other DNA sequences also encode this same CDR3. The chain carries TRBV29-1 and TRBJ1-1; 8 positions agree with TRBD1. CDR3 length equals 12 residues. Looked up from germline, CDR1 is SQVTM and CDR2 is ANQGSEA. The ends lost 6 bases at V and 1 base at J; junction bases unmatched: 1. The CDR3 sequence: CSVGQGNTEAFF. In DNA form, the CDR3 reads TGCAGCGTCGGACAGGGGAACACTGAAGCTTTCTTT.

The rearrangement joins TRBV20-1 to TRBJ2-7; no reliable D call. The V and J ends lost 2 bases and 3 bases respectively, with 5 bases between them. The germline V gene has CDR1 DFQATT and CDR2 SNEGSKA (reference sequence). The CDR3 has 11 residues. Here the CDR3 DNA reads TGCAGTGCTAGATCCAGCTACGAGCAGTACTTC. Its translation is CSARSSYEQYF.

The J gene is TRBJ2-7, the V gene TRBV5-6; D perhaps matches TRBD1 (5 bases). Germline lookup yields CDR1 SGHDT and CDR2 YYEEEE. The CDR3 runs 14 residues. Deletions cut 0 bases from V and 12 bases from J, with 19 bases between. The CDR3 DNA reads as TGTGCCAGCAGCTTGGGGACATATTCGCCCCGAGGGTACTTC. The encoded protein is CASSLGTYSPRGYF.

This chain's CDR3 is CASSTGTAGGYEQYF. The CDR3 DNA follows: TGTGCCAGCAGTACGGGGACTGCAGGGGGCTACGAGCAGTACTTC. The chain joins TRBV6-5 to TRBJ2-7; perhaps TRBD1 as D (7 bases). V shed 5 bases and J shed 3 bases, with 17 bases lying between them. Germline CDR1 reads MNHEY; CDR2 reads SVGAGI. The CDR3 is made up of 15 amino acids.

The chain combines TRBV18 with TRBJ1-4, with 7 bases aligning to TRBD1. Germline V gives CDR1 KGHSH, CDR2 LQKENI. The CDR3 contains 17 residues. Trimming at V came to 6 bases and at J to 1 base, leaving 11 bases not matched to a gene. CDR3 in DNA: TGTGCCAGCTCTCTTAATCAGGGGGGACGAACTAATGAAAAACTGTTTTTT. Its protein product is CASSLNQGGRTNEKLFF.

The chain employs TRBV29-1 and TRBJ1-5; unclear D gene. V was shortened by 5 bases and J by 0 bases, with 14 bases between the two germline ends. CDR3 length: 15 residues. The germline CDR1 and CDR2 sequences are SQVTM and ANQGSEA. CDR3 in DNA: TGCAGCGTTTCGGGCCCCGACTATAGCAATCAGCCCCAGCATTTT. This codes for CSVSGPDYSNQPQHF.

The chain has TRBV25-1 and TRBJ2-7; 8 positions agree with TRBD1. The junction had 5 bases not matched to a gene; V was cut back by 8 bases and J by 5 bases. There are 12 residues in the CDR3. CDR1 and CDR2 (germline): MGHDK, SYGVNS. CDR3 bases: TGTGCCAGCGCCCAGGGGGCCCACGAGCAGTACTTC. Translated: CASAQGAHEQYF.

The chain uses TRBV19 and TRBJ1-2; 11 bases fit TRBD1. V lost 5 bases to trimming and J lost 4 bases; unmatched junction nucleotides: 6. The germline CDR1 and CDR2 sequences are LNHDA and SQIVND (reference sequence). The CDR3 totals 15 residues. Here the CDR3 reads CASSPWTGGIYGYTF. The CDR3 bases are TGTGCCAGTAGTCCATGGACAGGGGGCATCTATGGCTACACCTTC.

The V call is TRBV5-6, the J call TRBJ1-1; 9 bases line up with TRBD1. Germline values: CDR1 SGHDT, CDR2 YYEEEE. Germline trimming cut 0 bases from V and 5 bases from J; bases unmatched to any gene: 5. CDR3 length equals 15 residues. The DNA of the CDR3 is TGTGCCAGCAGCTTGGGGGACAGGGTATGGACTGAAGCTTTCTTT. Its translation is CASSLGDRVWTEAFF.

The chain recombines TRBV7-2 with TRBJ1-3; 7 nucleotides match TRBD1. CDR3 size: 17 residues. Germline values: CDR1 SGHTA, CDR2 FQGNSA. V was pared by 6 bases and J by 0 bases, with 11 bases of the junction left unmatched. The CDR3 protein is CASSFTGTVNSGNTIYF. The CDR3 DNA reads as TGTGCCAGCAGTTTTACCGGGACAGTTAACTCTGGAAACACCATATATTTT.

The V and J genes are TRBV5-1 and TRBJ2-1, with 11 nucleotides matching TRBD2. Germline-derived CDR1 and CDR2 are SGHRS and YFSETQ. V gave up 0 bases and J gave up 10 bases; unmatched junction bases: 3. The CDR3 is 14 amino acids. CDR3 nucleotides: TGCGCCAGCAGCTTGGCGGCTAGCGGGGGGGAGCAGTTCTTC. Translation: CASSLAASGGEQFF.

The chain has TRBV4-2 and TRBJ2-1; TRBD2 agrees at 8 bases. CDR3 size: 20 residues. CDR1 is LGHNA, CDR2 YNFKEQ, per germline. V lost 7 bases and J lost 3; bases outside the gene matches: 23. The CDR3 reads CASTAAMGRSGDGGYNEQFF. CDR3 coding DNA: TGTGCCAGCACGGCCGCTATGGGCCGTAGCGGGGATGGGGGCTACAATGAGCAGTTCTTC.

This clone has a single count. The chain carries TRBV19 and TRBJ1-2; 8 bases align to TRBD1. Trimming at V came to 7 bases and at J to 8 bases, leaving 9 bases not matched to a gene. This CDR3 has 13 amino acids. Germline V gives CDR1 LNHDA, CDR2 SQIVND (reference sequence). Here the CDR3 reads CASNPGGIYGYTF. CDR3 bases: TGTGCCAGTAATCCAGGGGGCATCTACGGCTACACCTTC.

The chain uses TRBV3-1 (or the pseudogene TRBV3-2) and TRBJ1-4; TRBD1 matches at 7 bases. This CDR3 comprises 14 residues. Unmatched junction bases numbered 7, after V lost 4 bases and J lost 8 bases. Germline loops: CDR1 LGHDT, CDR2 YNNKEL (reference sequence). CDR3 sequence reads: CASSLRQGGEKLFF. CDR3 sequence (DNA): TGTGCCAGCAGCCTTCGACAGGGAGGCGAAAAACTGTTTTTT.

V is TRBV5-1 and J is TRBJ1-5; 8 bases line up with TRBD1. The CDR3 is 16 residues long. With 4 bases clipped from V and 1 base from J, the junction kept 7 bases outside the gene matches. Germline V gene lookup returns CDR1 SGHRS and CDR2 YFSETQ. The CDR3 region is CASSPGQGASNQPQHF. The CDR3 DNA follows: TGCGCCAGCAGCCCCGGACAGGGAGCGAGCAATCAGCCCCAGCATTTT.

This chain's CDR3 is CASSPPRDRENEQYF. CDR3 coding DNA: TGTGCCAGCAGTCCCCCCAGGGACAGGGAGAACGAGCAGTACTTC. This chain connects TRBV28 to TRBJ2-7, with 9 bases that match TRBD1. Germline loops: CDR1 MDHEN, CDR2 SYDVKM. V gave up 5 bases and J gave up 5 bases; unmatched junction bases: 10. The CDR3 totals 15 residues.

The rearrangement links TRBV5-1 to TRBJ1-2; a possible D gene is TRBD1 (5 bases). There are 14 residues in the CDR3. V lost 4 bases and J lost 7, with 17 bases in between. Germline loops: CDR1 SGHRS, CDR2 YFSETQ. The CDR3 DNA follows: TGCGCCAGCAGCCAAGAACAGGCCCGGCGTGGCTACACCTTC. It yields the protein CASSQEQARRGYTF.

This rearrangement joins TRBV19 to TRBJ1-1, with 8 bases that match TRBD1. The CDR3 runs to 15 residues. Per germline, CDR1 LNHDA and CDR2 SQIVND (reference sequence). Trimming took 8 bases from V and 2 from J; bases not matched to a gene: 10. The CDR3 here is CASDMGDRLNTEAFF. Here the CDR3 DNA reads TGTGCCAGTGATATGGGGGACAGGCTAAACACTGAAGCTTTCTTT.